One and the same sample provided the 18 T cell receptor beta chains below, sequenced in a study of response to subunit inactivated influenza vaccine. TCRdb reprocessed the RT-PCR reads via MiXCR and lists one record per CDR3 protein. The sample holds 550,000 to 650,000 distinct CDR3 sequences; around 11% are singletons and the top ten take roughly a tenth. Sequences were derived from PBMCs from blood, sampled on the day of vaccination. These receptors all come from a man aged 50 or older who received an inactivated influenza vaccine.

The table lists this clonotype with a few counts. The chain recombines TRBV20-1 with TRBJ2-7; D might be TRBD2 (6 bases). Germline V gene lookup returns CDR1 DFQATT and CDR2 SNEGSKA (reference sequence). Between the trimmed V and J ends, which lost 1 base and 6 bases, there was a span of 13 bases. This CDR3 contains 13 residues. CDR3 protein: CSARGPTSTEQYF. CDR3 nucleotides: TGCAGTGCTAGAGGCCCAACTAGCACCGAGCAGTACTTC.

The chain joins TRBV15 to TRBJ2-1, with unresolved D. CDR3 length equals 16 residues. Trimming stripped 0 bases from V and 0 bases from J, with 9 bases between. Germline values: CDR1 LNHNV, CDR2 YYDKDF (reference sequence). The CDR3 DNA sequence: TGTGCCACCAGCAGAGATTGGATGAGCTCCTACAATGAGCAGTTCTTC. Its translation is CATSRDWMSSYNEQFF. The entire variable domain, with the rest obtained from reference TRBV15 and TRBJ2-1, is as follows: DAMVIQNPRYQVTQFGKPVTLSCSQTLNHNVMYWYQQKSSQAPKLLFHYYDKDFNNEADTPDNFQSRRPNTSFCFLDIRSPGLGDTAMYLCATSRDWMSSYNEQFFGPGTRLTVL.

J is TRBJ2-2 and V is TRBV6-2 or TRBV6-3; TRBD1 is a possible D gene (5 bases). V shed 6 bases and J shed 5 bases, with 13 bases lying between them. CDR3 size: 14 residues. CDR1 MNHEY and CDR2 SVGEGT come from the germline V gene. CDR3 loop: CASSPPRVTGELFF. The CDR3 bases are TGTGCCAGCAGCCCCCCCAGGGTGACCGGGGAGCTGTTTTTT.

This clonotype came up a few times. The CDR3 bases are TGTGCCAGCAGCTTGTTTGAACAGGGAAATCAGCCCCAGCATTTT. It is translated as CASSLFEQGNQPQHF. This chain joins TRBV5-5 and TRBJ1-5, with D perhaps matching TRBD1 (6 bases). Between the trimmed V and J ends, which lost 1 base and 4 bases, there was a span of 12 bases. The germline V gene has CDR1 SGHKS and CDR2 YYEKEE (reference sequence). CDR3 size: 15 residues.

This clonotype was picked up many times. This chain uses TRBV7-2 with TRBJ2-5; TRBD2 matches 14 bases. The CDR3 has 15 residues. Trimming removed 4 bases from V and 2 bases from J; junction bases left unmatched: 0. Germline loops: CDR1 SGHTA, CDR2 FQGNSA. The CDR3 coding sequence is TGTGCCAGCAGCTGGACTAGCGGGGGGCAAGAGACCCAGTACTTC. Its protein product is CASSWTSGGQETQYF. The whole variable domain, remainder taken from reference TRBV7-2 and TRBJ2-5, is GAGVSQSPSNKVTEKGKDVELRCDPISGHTALYWYRQSLGQGLEFLIYFQGNSAPDKSGLPSDRFSAERTGGSVSTLTIQRTQQEDSAVYLCASSWTSGGQETQYFGPGTRLLVL.

This sequence joins TRBV7-2 and TRBJ2-2; D ambiguous. V lost 1 base, J lost 7 bases, and 7 bases lay in between. CDR1 SGHTA and CDR2 FQGNSA come from the germline V gene. CDR3 size: 13 residues. CDR3 in DNA: TGTGCCAGCAGCTTAGTTGGTTTCGGGGAGCTGTTTTTT. As protein: CASSLVGFGELFF.

This clonotype was seen many times. This sequence joins TRBV2 and TRBJ1-5; D uncertain. CDR1 SNHLY and CDR2 FYNNEI come from the germline V gene. The CDR3 extends over 13 amino acids. The V end was cut by 6 bases, the J end by 0 bases, with 6 bases between. The CDR3 spells CASRDYSNQPQHF. The CDR3 DNA follows: TGTGCCAGCAGGGATTATAGCAATCAGCCCCAGCATTTT.

In this sample, this clonotype turned up many times. The V gene is TRBV20-1, the J gene TRBJ1-2; no reliable D call. V was pared by 3 bases and J by 4 bases, with 6 bases between. The CDR3 covers 11 residues. Per the germline V gene, CDR1 is DFQATT and CDR2 is SNEGSKA (reference sequence). The CDR3 sequence is CSASGTYGYTF. CDR3 nucleotides: TGCAGTGCTAGCGGAACCTATGGCTACACCTTC.

In its sample, this clonotype was seen many times. The J gene is TRBJ1-1, the V gene TRBV25-1; D remains ambiguous. Trimming stripped 2 bases from V and 1 base from J, with 5 bases between. Germline CDR1 and CDR2: MGHDK and SYGVNS. The CDR3 is 13 residues long. The CDR3 sequence: CASSESSNTEAFF. DNA of the CDR3: TGTGCCAGCAGTGAAAGTTCGAACACTGAAGCTTTCTTT.

The V and J genes are TRBV4-1 and TRBJ2-5, with TRBD1 matching over 10 bases. The V gene end was trimmed by 3 bases and the J gene end by 5 bases; junction bases not matched to a gene: 9. This CDR3 contains 16 residues. From germline, CDR1 is MGHRA and CDR2 YSYEKL. DNA of the CDR3: TGCGCCAGCAGCCACCTCGGGACAGGGGCGGGGGAGACCCAGTACTTC. It translates to CASSHLGTGAGETQYF.

A remark on this clonotype: This may be a read error: a much more frequent sequence differs by one nucleotide. The V call is TRBV12-3 or TRBV12-4, the J call TRBJ2-3; D is unresolved. The germline V and J ends were trimmed by 7 bases and 4 bases, with 6 bases remaining between them. This CDR3 is 11 amino acids long. This CDR3 reads CASKNPDTQYF. The CDR3 DNA reads as TGTGCCAGCAAGAATCCAGATACGCAGTATTTT.

The table lists this clonotype with many counts. The chain combines TRBV20-1 with TRBJ2-5; unclear D gene. Germline CDR1 is DFQATT and CDR2 is SNEGSKA (reference sequence). V lost 3 bases and J 2 bases, leaving 13 bases between the germline ends. The CDR3 spans 14 residues. CDR3 sequence reads: CSASPGRTQETQYF. The CDR3, as DNA: TGCAGTGCTAGCCCCGGCCGAACACAAGAGACCCAGTACTTC.

This clonotype was detected ten times or more. This chain uses TRBV5-1 with TRBJ2-2; TRBD2 is a possible D gene (6 bases). V shed 3 bases and J shed 2 bases, with 14 bases lying between them. Germline V gene data show CDR1 as SGHRS and CDR2 as YFSETQ. The CDR3 contains 16 residues. CDR3 DNA: TGCGCCAGCAGCTCACTGGGGGAGGCAAACACCGGGGAGCTGTTTTTT. Translated, it gives CASSSLGEANTGELFF.

The table lists this clonotype with a few counts. The chain uses TRBV28 and TRBJ2-3; TRBD1 might be the D (5 bases). The CDR3 covers 18 residues. Germline values: CDR1 MDHEN, CDR2 SYDVKM. Deletions cut 3 bases from V and 3 bases from J, with 22 bases between. The CDR3 sequence: CASSFPAHPGRETDTQYF. The CDR3 DNA follows: TGTGCCAGCAGTTTCCCCGCACACCCTGGCAGGGAAACAGATACGCAGTATTTT.

There are many counts of this clonotype. This chain links TRBV15 with TRBJ1-1; no firm D call. The germline V gene has CDR1 LNHNV and CDR2 YYDKDF (reference sequence). V was shortened by 0 bases and J by 6 bases, with 5 bases between the two germline ends. The CDR3 contains 12 residues. This CDR3 reads CATSRDLAEAFF. CDR3 in DNA: TGTGCCACCAGCAGAGATCTCGCTGAAGCTTTCTTT. The entire variable domain, with the rest obtained from reference TRBV15 and TRBJ1-1, is as follows: DAMVIQNPRYQVTQFGKPVTLSCSQTLNHNVMYWYQQKSSQAPKLLFHYYDKDFNNEADTPDNFQSRRPNTSFCFLDIRSPGLGDTAMYLCATSRDLAEAFFGQGTRLTVV.

This clonotype has a handful of counts. The chain joins TRBV7-2 to TRBJ1-1, with 10 bases lining up with TRBD1. There are 15 residues in the CDR3. Germline-derived CDR1 and CDR2 are SGHTA and FQGNSA. V shed 5 bases and J 5 bases; nucleotides not matched to a gene: 8. The CDR3 sequence: CASSPQTGGFTEAFF. As DNA, the CDR3 is TGTGCCAGCAGCCCCCAGACAGGGGGCTTTACTGAAGCTTTCTTT.

This chain uses TRBV3-1 with TRBJ2-5, with 13 bases identical to TRBD2. Trimming at V came to 6 bases and at J to 4 bases, leaving 2 bases not matched to a gene. This CDR3 spans 14 amino acids. CDR1 and CDR2 (germline): LGHDT, YNNKEL (reference sequence). In DNA, the CDR3 is TGTGCCAGCAGTCGGACTAGCGGGGGAGAGACCCAGTACTTC. This sequence encodes CASSRTSGGETQYF.

This clonotype has just a few counts. J is TRBJ2-3 and V is TRBV5-1; TRBD2 might be the D (7 bases). Germline assignment: CDR1 SGHRS and CDR2 YFSETQ. The V and J ends lost 2 bases and 0 bases respectively, with 13 bases between them. This CDR3 is 16 amino acids long. CDR3 residues: CASSLGGGWSTDTQYF. Written as DNA, the CDR3 is TGCGCCAGCAGCTTAGGGGGGGGATGGAGCACAGATACGCAGTATTTT.